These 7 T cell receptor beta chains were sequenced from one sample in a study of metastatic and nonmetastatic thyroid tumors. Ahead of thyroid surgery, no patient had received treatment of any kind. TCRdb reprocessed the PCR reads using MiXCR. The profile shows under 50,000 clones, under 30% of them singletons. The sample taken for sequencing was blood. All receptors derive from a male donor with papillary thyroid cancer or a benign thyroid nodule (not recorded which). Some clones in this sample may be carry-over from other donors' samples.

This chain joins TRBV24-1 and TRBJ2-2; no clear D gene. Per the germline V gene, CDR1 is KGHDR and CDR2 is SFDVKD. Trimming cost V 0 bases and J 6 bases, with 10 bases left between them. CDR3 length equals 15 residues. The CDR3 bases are TGTGCCACCAGTGATTTGCAAGGCCCTGCCGGGGAGCTGTTTTTT. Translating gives CATSDLQGPAGELFF.

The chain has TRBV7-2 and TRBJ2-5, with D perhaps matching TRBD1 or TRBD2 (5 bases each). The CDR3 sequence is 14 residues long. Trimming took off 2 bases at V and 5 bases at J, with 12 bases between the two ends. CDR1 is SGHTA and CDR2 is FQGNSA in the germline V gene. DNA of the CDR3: TGTGCCAGCAGCTTAAGAGGATGGGGGGAGACCCAGTACTTC. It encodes CASSLRGWGETQYF.

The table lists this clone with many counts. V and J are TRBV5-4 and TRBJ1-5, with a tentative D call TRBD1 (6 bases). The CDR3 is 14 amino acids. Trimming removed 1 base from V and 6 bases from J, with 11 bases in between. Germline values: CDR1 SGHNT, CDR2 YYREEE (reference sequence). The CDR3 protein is CASSLQGSGQPQHF. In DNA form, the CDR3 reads TGTGCCAGCAGCTTGCAGGGGTCGGGTCAGCCCCAGCATTTT.

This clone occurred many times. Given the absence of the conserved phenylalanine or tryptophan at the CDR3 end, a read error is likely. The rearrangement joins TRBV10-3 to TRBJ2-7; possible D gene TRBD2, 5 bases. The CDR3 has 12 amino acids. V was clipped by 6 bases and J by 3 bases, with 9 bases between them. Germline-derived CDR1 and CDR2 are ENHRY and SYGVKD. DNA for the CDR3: TGTGCCATCAGGGAGACTAACTACGAGCAGTACCTC. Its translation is CAIRETNYEQYL.

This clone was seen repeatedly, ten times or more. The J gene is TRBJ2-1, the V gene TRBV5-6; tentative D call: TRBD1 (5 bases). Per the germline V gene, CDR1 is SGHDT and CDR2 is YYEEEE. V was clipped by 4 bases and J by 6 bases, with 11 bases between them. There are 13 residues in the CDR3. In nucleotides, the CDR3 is TGTGCCAGCAGCGAGCAGGGTGTCAATGAGCAGTTCTTC. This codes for CASSEQGVNEQFF.

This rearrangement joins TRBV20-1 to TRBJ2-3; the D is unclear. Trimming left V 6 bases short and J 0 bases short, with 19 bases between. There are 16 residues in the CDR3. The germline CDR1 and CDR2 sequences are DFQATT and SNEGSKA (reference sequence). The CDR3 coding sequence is TGCAGTGCCTTTTACTACGTGATCCGAAGCACAGATACGCAGTATTTT. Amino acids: CSAFYYVIRSTDTQYF.

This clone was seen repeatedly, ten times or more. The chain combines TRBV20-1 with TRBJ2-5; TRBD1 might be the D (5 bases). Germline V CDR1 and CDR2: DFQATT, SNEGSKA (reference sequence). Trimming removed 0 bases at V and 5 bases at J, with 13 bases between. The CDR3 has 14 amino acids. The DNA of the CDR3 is TGCAGTGCTAGAGAAGGGCAGGGCTGGGAGACCCAGTACTTC. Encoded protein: CSAREGQGWETQYF.